The text below deals with one T cell receptor beta chain. The record originates from a study of siplizumab effects on memory and regulatory T cells. Germline V CDR1 and CDR2: PRHDT, FYEKMQ (reference sequence). The CDR3 totals 16 residues. Losses at the gene ends were 5 bases for V and 1 base for J; bases not matched to a gene: 8. Profiled with immunoSEQ multiplex PCR; TCRdb holds only in-frame clones, not every one. The sample has roughly 100,000 clones; about 93% are singletons. The sequenced sample was CD4+ T cells sorted from blood. V and J are TRBV13 and TRBJ2-3, with 8 positions matching TRBD1. This receptor was identified in a human donor in good health. The CDR3 sequence: CASSPPADRGTDTQYF. Here the CDR3 DNA reads TGTGCCAGCAGCCCCCCCGCGGACAGGGGCACAGATACGCAGTATTTT.